This T cell receptor (beta chain) was documented in a study of breast tumors, draining lymph nodes, adjacent tissues. The study's findings and limits: Data fit most tumor T cells coming from lymph node, expanding in tumor. Compared with lymph nodes, tumors were less diverse; compared with nontumor tissue, more. Luminal-like breast cancer showed significantly higher tumor–nontumor repertoire similarity than basal-like. The lymph node origin of tumor T cells was framed as consistent with a hypothesis, not demonstrated.

TCRdb re-analysed the multiplex PCR reads in MiXCR, keeping a single row per CDR3 protein. The data hold 9,500 to 12,000 distinct CDR3 sequences, with approximately 50% observed a single time. Comments on this clonotype: Its specificity is not known.

With 5 bases clipped from V and 4 bases from J, the junction kept 6 bases outside the gene matches. The CDR3 extends over 15 amino acids. Germline V lookup: CDR1 SGHTA, CDR2 FQGTGA. Source material: breast tumor tissue. The rearrangement links TRBV7-3 to TRBJ2-3, with 10 bases aligning to TRBD1. The receptor's source is a female donor with breast cancer. Some clones in this sample may be carry-over from other donors' samples. CDR3 DNA sequence: TGTGCCAGCAGCCGGGACAGGGGTTTCGCAGATACGCAGTATTTT. It specifies CASSRDRGFADTQYF. The full variable domain, in which reference TRBV7-3 and TRBJ2-3 provide the parts outside the CDR3, is GAGVSQTPSNKVTEKGKYVELRCDPISGHTALYWYRQSLGQGPEFLIYFQGTGAADDSGLPNDRFFAVRPEGSVSTLKIQRTERGDSAVYLCASSRDRGFADTQYFGPGTRLTVL.